The 3 T cell receptor beta chains presented below share a single source sample, sequenced in a study of regulatory T cells in long-lasting Graves disease. HTBI primers from iRepertoire and Arm-PCR of CDR3 regions yielded the TCR beta libraries. Using its own MiXCR run on the multiplex PCR reads, TCRdb lists one record per CDR3 protein. This table holds about 430,000 distinct CDR3 sequences, over 12% found once. The time point was: newly diagnosed GD, antithyroid drugs for less than 3 months. RNA extracted from PBMCs served as the sequencing template. The same specimen was also included in a second study, on T cells in Graves' hyperthyroidism and ophthalmopathy.

The sequencing used peripheral blood mononuclear cells (PBMCs), collected at new diagnosis, from a patient treated with antithyroid drugs. The origin of the receptors is a woman aged 40 to 50 with Graves disease.

The chain joins TRBV20-1 to TRBJ2-7; D is perhaps TRBD1 or TRBD2 (6 bases each). Trimming left V 6 bases short and J 2 bases short, with 17 bases between. The CDR3 contains 14 residues. CDR1 is DFQATT, CDR2 SNEGSKA, per germline (reference sequence). The CDR3 region has the DNA TGCAGTGCCCAGGGTTCGGGGGCTACCTACGAGCAGTACTTC. Protein sequence: CSAQGSGATYEQYF.

This clonotype was seen many times. The CDR3 region has the DNA TGTGCCAGCAGTCCCGGACGGGGACTAGCCAAAAACATTCAGTACTTC. Residues: CASSPGRGLAKNIQYF. V is TRBV6-2 or TRBV6-3 and J is TRBJ2-4; D perhaps matches TRBD2 (6 bases). Germline-derived CDR1 and CDR2 are MNHEY and SVGEGT. This CDR3 region has 16 residues. Trimming left V 5 bases short and J 0 bases short, with 14 bases between.

The chain joins TRBV5-5 to TRBJ1-2; 7 positions agree with TRBD1. The V gene's germline CDR1 is SGHKS and CDR2 YYEKEE (reference sequence). CDR3 length: 16 residues. V gave up 4 bases and J gave up 1 base; unmatched junction bases: 10. DNA of the CDR3: TGTGCCAGCAGCCGTGGGACAGAGGCGCTTAACTATGGCTACACCTTC. Amino acid sequence: CASSRGTEALNYGYTF. The full variable domain, completed using reference TRBV5-5 and TRBJ1-2, is DAGVTQSPTHLIKTRGQQVTLRCSPISGHKSVSWYQQVLGQGPQFIFQYYEKEERGRGNFPDRFSARQFPNYSSELNVNALLLGDSALYLCASSRGTEALNYGYTFGSGTRLTVV.